This T cell receptor (beta chain) appears in the sequencing data of a study of T-cell memory formation after mild COVID-19. Turning to the study itself: TCR clustering was largely donor specific. Points from the study as a whole: Pre-infection memory carried some responding clones, suggesting that cross-reactive memory joined. Clones contracting over day 15 to 85 were CD4/CD8 balanced, with later expanders leaning CD4+.

In germline, CDR1 is MNHNS, CDR2 SASEGT. This CDR3 contains 15 residues. Trimming removed 7 bases at V and 0 bases at J, with 14 bases between. Note on this clonotype: Its target is unknown.

TCRdb used MiXCR to reprocess the 5' RACE reads, holding one entry per CDR3 protein. This table has around 300,000 distinct CDR3 sequences, approximately 15% appearing once. The clonotype comes from a young man who had mild COVID-19 (a few samples of this study predate the infection). Cell type and time point are not known. The V call is TRBV6-1, the J call TRBJ2-3, with D possibly matching TRBD1 (5 bases). The source material was PBMCs or a T cell subset sorted from them (not recorded which). The CDR3 DNA is TGTGCCAGCACCGCGGACATCGCCAGCACAGATACGCAGTATTTT. This encodes CASTADIASTDTQYF.